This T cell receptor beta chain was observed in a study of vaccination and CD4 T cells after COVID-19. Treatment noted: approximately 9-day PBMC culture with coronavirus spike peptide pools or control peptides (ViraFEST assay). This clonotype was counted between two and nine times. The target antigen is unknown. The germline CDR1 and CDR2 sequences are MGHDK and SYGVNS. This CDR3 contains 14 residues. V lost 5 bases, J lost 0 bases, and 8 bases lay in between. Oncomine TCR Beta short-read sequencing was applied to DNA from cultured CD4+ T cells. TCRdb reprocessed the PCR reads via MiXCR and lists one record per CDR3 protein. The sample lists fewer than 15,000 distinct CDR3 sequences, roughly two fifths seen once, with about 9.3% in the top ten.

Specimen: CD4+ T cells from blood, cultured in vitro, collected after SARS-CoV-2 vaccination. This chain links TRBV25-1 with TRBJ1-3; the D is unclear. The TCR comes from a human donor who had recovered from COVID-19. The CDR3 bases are TGTGCCAGCAGTCCAATGAGCTCTGGAAACACCATATATTTT. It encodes CASSPMSSGNTIYF.